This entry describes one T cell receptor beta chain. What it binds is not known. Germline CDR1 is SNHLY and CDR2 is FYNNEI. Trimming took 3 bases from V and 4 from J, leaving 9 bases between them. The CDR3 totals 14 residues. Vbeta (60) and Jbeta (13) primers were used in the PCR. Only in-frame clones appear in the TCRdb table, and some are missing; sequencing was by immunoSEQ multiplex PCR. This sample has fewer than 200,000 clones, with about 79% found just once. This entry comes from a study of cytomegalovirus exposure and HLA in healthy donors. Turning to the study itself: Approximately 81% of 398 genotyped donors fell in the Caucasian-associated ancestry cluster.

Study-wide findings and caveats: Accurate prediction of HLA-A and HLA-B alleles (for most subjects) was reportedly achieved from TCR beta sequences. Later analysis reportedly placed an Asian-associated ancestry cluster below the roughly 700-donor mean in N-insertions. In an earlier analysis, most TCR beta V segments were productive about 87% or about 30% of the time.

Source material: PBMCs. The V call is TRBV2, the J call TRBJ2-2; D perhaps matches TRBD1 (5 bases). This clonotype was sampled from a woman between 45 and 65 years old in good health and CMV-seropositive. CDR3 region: CASSDRARTGELFF. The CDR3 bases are TGTGCCAGCAGTGACAGGGCGCGCACCGGGGAGCTGTTTTTT.